The present entry profiles one T cell receptor (beta chain) with its context. The source of the sample is a study of shared clonotypes between healthy human individuals. Study details: Those who served as donors were a couple of women and a few men between the ages of 18 and 49.

The deep-level immunoSEQ assay was used. It was approximately 280 ng DNA, approximately 30,000 T cell genomes, that went into each replicate PCR of unsorted PBMC. Some clones are missing from TCRdb's copy, which holds only in-frame ones; the method was immunoSEQ multiplex PCR. The data contain about 480,000 clones, about 75% of them singletons. CDR3 length: 15 amino acids. CDR1 is MDHEN and CDR2 is SYDVKM in the germline V gene. Trimming removed 7 bases from V and 4 bases from J, with 16 bases in between. The unsorted samples took about 90 million PBMCs to get genomic DNA. The chain carries TRBV28 and TRBJ2-2; possible D gene TRBD2, 6 bases. The receptor was derived from a woman in her 40s in good health. Some clones in this sample may be carry-over from other donors' samples. Sequencing was carried out using PBMCs. This CDR3 is CASNLRDFSTGELFF. CDR3 nucleotide sequence: TGTGCCAGCAACCTTCGGGACTTCAGCACCGGGGAGCTGTTTTTT.